This T cell receptor beta chain was documented in a study of T-cell memory formation after mild COVID-19. Overall study context: There were largely donor-specific TCR clusters.

TCRdb passed the 5' RACE reads through MiXCR, listing each CDR3 protein once. The sample consists of under 300,000 distinct CDR3 sequences, approximately 16% of them appearing once. This CDR3 is built from 16 residues. Germline CDR1 SGDLS, CDR2 YYNGEE. Trimming removed 0 bases at V and 3 bases at J, with 15 bases between. With respect to this clonotype: The antigen is not known.

Study results and caveats: A second wave expanding day 15 to 37 was CD4+-biased; contracting clones were balanced. For second-wave clones that peaked at day 37, SARS-CoV-2 specificity went unverified. There were some responding clones in pre-infection memory, which suggested that cross-reactive memory had joined.

Sequencing was done on a sample of PBMCs or a T cell subset sorted from them (not recorded which). The clonotype was recovered from a man aged 18-30 years who had mild COVID-19 (a few samples of this study predate the infection). Cell type and time point are not known. The chain is built from TRBV9 and TRBJ2-5; TRBD1 is a possible D gene (5 bases). The CDR3 nucleotides are TGTGCCAGCAGCGTAGGTGGGGCGCGTTGGGAAGAGACCCAGTACTTC. Its protein is CASSVGGARWEETQYF. The whole variable domain, filled in from reference TRBV9 and TRBJ2-5, reads DSGVTQTPKHLITATGQRVTLRCSPRSGDLSVYWYQQSLDQGLQFLIQYYNGEERAKGNILERFSAQQFPDLHSELNLSSLELGDSALYFCASSVGGARWEETQYFGPGTRLLVL.